The next 7 T cell receptor beta chains were all read from a single sample in a study of cytomegalovirus exposure and HLA in healthy donors. PCR involved 60 Vbeta and 13 Jbeta primers. TCRdb's table, derived via immunoSEQ multiplex PCR, lists solely in-frame clones and lacks some. The table lists over 150,000 clones, 65% to 80% of them singletons, with around 2.5% in the top ten. Sequenced material: PBMCs. Receptors originate from a woman in her thirties or forties in good health and CMV-seropositive.

J is TRBJ2-1 and V is TRBV6-1; TRBD2 agrees at 11 bases. The CDR3 has 14 residues. CDR1 and CDR2 from the germline V gene are MNHNS and SASEGT. The trim removed 6 bases at V and 6 bases at J, leaving 4 bases unmatched. CDR3 amino acids: CASSLAGGGNEQFF. The DNA of the CDR3 is TGTGCCAGCAGCCTAGCGGGAGGCGGCAATGAGCAGTTCTTC.

The V call is TRBV7-2, the J call TRBJ2-5; possibly TRBD2 for D (5 bases). TRBJ2-7 matches the DNA end more closely, so the J call is doubtful. The germline V gene has CDR1 SGHTA and CDR2 FQGNSA. This CDR3 has 13 residues. The CDR3 reads CASSLLLEVEQYF. The CDR3 DNA reads TGTGCCAGCAGCTTGCTATTGGAGGTCGAGCAGTACTTC.

The chain recombines TRBV27 with TRBJ2-3; D is perhaps TRBD1 (6 bases). Trimming took 6 bases from V and 4 from J, leaving 14 bases between them. This CDR3 region has 14 residues. Germline V CDR1 and CDR2: MNHEY, SMNVEV (reference sequence). The CDR3 sequence: CASSSPGQSDTQYF. Written as DNA, the CDR3 is TGTGCCAGCAGCAGTCCCGGACAGTCAGATACGCAGTATTTT.

This chain connects TRBV18 to TRBJ2-1; 8 bases align to TRBD2. Trimming took 5 bases from V and 2 from J; bases not matched to a gene: 5. Germline lookup yields CDR1 KGHSH and CDR2 LQKENI. The CDR3 loop spans 15 amino acids. CDR3 sequence (DNA): TGTGCCAGCTCAATGAACGGGGGGGCCTACAATGAGCAGTTCTTC. Its protein product is CASSMNGGAYNEQFF.

The gene calls are TRBV7-9 and TRBJ1-1; 9 nucleotides align to TRBD1. The germline V gene encodes CDR1 SEHNR and CDR2 FQNEAQ (reference sequence). There are 16 residues in the CDR3. Trimming at V came to 5 bases and at J to 1 base, leaving 8 bases not matched to a gene. The CDR3 spells CASSPQYRGRNTEAFF. The CDR3 region has the DNA TGTGCCAGCAGCCCACAATACAGGGGGCGGAACACTGAAGCTTTCTTT.

V usage is TRBV6-5 and J usage is TRBJ2-7; unclear D gene. Germline CDR1 is MNHEY and CDR2 is SVGAGI. Trimming took off 0 bases at V and 0 bases at J, with 9 bases between the two ends. The CDR3 sequence is 15 residues long. CDR3 bases: TGTGCCAGCAGTTACTCTTGGGCCCTCTCCTACGAGCAGTACTTC. This sequence encodes CASSYSWALSYEQYF.

This chain links TRBV6-5 with TRBJ1-3, with 9 positions matching TRBD1. CDR1 is MNHEY and CDR2 is SVGAGI in the germline V gene. The CDR3 has 15 residues. Trimming removed 6 bases from V and 3 bases from J; junction bases left unmatched: 6. CDR3 coding DNA: TGTGCCAGCAGACTGGACAGGGGCCATGGAAACACCATATATTTT. This translates into CASRLDRGHGNTIYF.